The clone carrying this TCR beta chain was counted only a few times. Its antigen remains unknown. From the reads, TCRdb called clonotypes with MiXCR, one entry per CDR3 protein. Here the sample spans about 490,000 distinct CDR3 sequences, about 25% being singletons. The entry originates in a study of T cell repertoires in cytomegalovirus infection. Background on the study: The public TCR beta signatures pointed to both CMV infection and matching HLA type. Study-wide results and caveats: Dominating the ex vivo response were HLA-C-restricted CMV-specific TCR beta clonotypes.

Specimen: PBMCs. This receptor was identified in a human donor in good health (CMV status not recorded). Some clones in this sample may be carry-over from other donors' samples.

The CDR3 nucleotides are TGTGCCAGCAGTTTAATGGGTGCGCGGGGCTACACCTTC. It codes for CASSLMGARGYTF. This chain links TRBV12-3 or TRBV12-4 with TRBJ1-2; D ambiguous. The CDR3 runs 13 residues. V lost 2 bases and J lost 8, with 12 bases in between.